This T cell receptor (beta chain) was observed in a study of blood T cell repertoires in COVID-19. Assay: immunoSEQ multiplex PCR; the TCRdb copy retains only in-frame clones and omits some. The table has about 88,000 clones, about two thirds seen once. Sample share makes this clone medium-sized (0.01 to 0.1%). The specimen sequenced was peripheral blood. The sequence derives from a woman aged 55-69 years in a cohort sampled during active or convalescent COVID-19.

The CDR3 region has the DNA TGCGCCAGCAGCTTGGCGGGACAGGGGGTGAACTCCTACGAGCAGTACTTC. Its translation: CASSLAGQGVNSYEQYF. The rearrangement uses TRBV5-1 and TRBJ2-7; 11 bases match TRBD1. The CDR3 is 17 residues long. Germline CDR1 and CDR2: SGHRS and YFSETQ. The V gene end was trimmed by 0 bases and the J gene end by 0 bases; junction bases not matched to a gene: 5.